This T cell receptor beta chain originates from a study of blood T cell repertoires in COVID-19. Only in-frame clones appear in the TCRdb table, and some are missing; sequencing was by immunoSEQ multiplex PCR. The table includes about 250,000 clones, 80% to 90% detected once. The CDR3 runs to 17 residues. The germline CDR1 and CDR2 sequences are LNHNV and YYDKDF (reference sequence). The V and J ends lost 2 bases and 5 bases, in that order; junction bases with no gene match: 11. The TCR comes from a man older than 75 with acute or convalescent COVID-19. The chain is built from TRBV15 and TRBJ2-5; 10 bases are shared with TRBD1. The sample consisted of peripheral blood. DNA for the CDR3: TGTGCCACCAGCAGAAAGGGGGGACAGGGGTTCTACGAGACCCAGTACTTC. Residues: CATSRKGGQGFYETQYF.